Each of the 13 T cell receptor beta chains below was sequenced from the same sample in a study of blood T cell repertoires in COVID-19. Produced via immunoSEQ multiplex PCR; TCRdb's table is partial and in-frame only. The data hold roughly 150,000 clones, with around 85% observed a single time. Sequencing was carried out using PBMCs or T cells enriched from blood (not recorded which). The receptor source for this set is a woman in her thirties or forties who had recovered from COVID-19.

A single count supports this clone. The chain joins TRBV7-9 to TRBJ2-1, with 9 bases identical to TRBD2. The CDR3 contains 17 residues. V lost 3 bases and J lost 5; bases outside the gene matches: 11. In germline, CDR1 is SEHNR, CDR2 FQNEAQ (reference sequence). This chain's CDR3 is CASSFLPLAGINNEQFF. The CDR3 nucleotides are TGTGCCAGCAGCTTTCTCCCGCTAGCGGGGATAAACAATGAGCAGTTCTTC.

The rearrangement joins TRBV5-6 to TRBJ2-3; 15 bases are shared with TRBD2. The V segment lost 1 base and the J segment 0 bases; nucleotides outside the gene matches: 3. The CDR3 runs to 18 residues. Germline values: CDR1 SGHDT, CDR2 YYEEEE. Here the CDR3 reads CASSLWTSGRASTDTQYF. CDR3 DNA sequence: TGTGCCAGCAGCTTGTGGACTAGCGGGAGGGCCAGCACAGATACGCAGTATTTT.

The V gene is TRBV4-1, the J gene TRBJ2-2, with D possibly being TRBD1 (6 bases). The CDR3 totals 17 residues. CDR1 MGHRA and CDR2 YSYEKL come from the germline V gene. Trimming left V 0 bases short and J 4 bases short, with 15 bases between. The CDR3 sequence: CASSQDFKDSSTGELFF. The DNA for the CDR3 is TGCGCCAGCAGCCAAGATTTCAAGGACAGCTCCACCGGGGAGCTGTTTTTT.

This chain uses TRBV19 with TRBJ1-2; no definite D call. Germline V gene lookup returns CDR1 LNHDA and CDR2 SQIVND (reference sequence). The CDR3 is 12 amino acids. The ends were cut back, 4 bases at V and 5 bases at J, with 8 bases in the middle. Written as DNA, the CDR3 is TGTGCCAGTAGTACCCCCCGGTATGGCTACACCTTC. As protein: CASSTPRYGYTF.

The CDR3 nucleotides read TGTGCCAGCAGCACTGACAGGGAAAACTACGAGCAGTACTTC. Translation: CASSTDRENYEQYF. The rearrangement joins TRBV5-6 to TRBJ2-7, with 7 bases aligning to TRBD1. The junction had 7 bases not matched to a gene; V was cut back by 4 bases and J by 3 bases. The CDR3 runs 14 residues. Per the germline V gene, CDR1 is SGHDT and CDR2 is YYEEEE.

The chain has TRBV7-8 and TRBJ2-7, with D possibly matching TRBD2 (5 bases). V lost 3 bases and J lost 4, with 13 bases in between. Germline V gives CDR1 SGHVS, CDR2 FQNEAQ. This CDR3 is built from 14 residues. CDR3 sequence: CASSFRRTPYEQYF. In DNA form, the CDR3 reads TGTGCCAGCAGCTTTCGGAGGACTCCTTACGAGCAGTACTTC.

V and J are TRBV27 and TRBJ2-7; TRBD1 matches at 8 bases. Germline lookup yields CDR1 MNHEY and CDR2 SMNVEV (reference sequence). This CDR3 comprises 12 residues. V dropped 3 bases and J dropped 9; count of bases not matched to a gene: 4. The CDR3 nucleotides are TGTGCCAGCAGTTTGACAGGGGATGGGCAGTACTTC. The encoded protein is CASSLTGDGQYF.

The V call is TRBV4-1, the J call TRBJ1-2, with D unclear. Germline-derived CDR1 and CDR2 are MGHRA and YSYEKL. V gave up 0 bases and J gave up 3 bases, with 14 bases separating them. The CDR3 totals 16 residues. Written as DNA, the CDR3 is TGCGCCAGCAGCCAAGAGAGGGCAAGCCCCTACTATGGCTACACCTTC. It encodes CASSQERASPYYGYTF.

The gene calls are TRBV10-3 and TRBJ2-5, with 11 positions matching TRBD2. The V and J ends lost 6 bases and 4 bases, in that order; junction bases with no gene match: 10. The CDR3 spans 16 residues. Germline V gene sequence: CDR1 ENHRY, CDR2 SYGVKD. The CDR3 here is CAIRDEYSGRGETQYF. DNA for the CDR3: TGTGCCATCAGGGACGAATATAGCGGGAGGGGAGAGACCCAGTACTTC.

J is TRBJ1-2 and V is TRBV3-1 (or the pseudogene TRBV3-2), with 8 nucleotides matching TRBD1. CDR3 length: 15 residues. V shed 1 base, J shed 5 bases, and the junction held 6 bases outside the gene matches. Germline lookup yields CDR1 LGHDT and CDR2 YNNKEL (reference sequence). CDR3 sequence reads: CASSQGRGRVYGYTF. The CDR3, as DNA: TGTGCCAGCAGCCAAGGCAGGGGGCGCGTGTATGGCTACACCTTC.

The chain recombines TRBV3-1 (or the pseudogene TRBV3-2) with TRBJ2-1; 14 positions agree with TRBD2. This CDR3 comprises 20 residues. Germline lookup yields CDR1 LGHDT and CDR2 YNNKEL (reference sequence). Germline trimming cut 1 base from V and 4 bases from J; bases unmatched to any gene: 12. As DNA, the CDR3 is TGTGCCAGCAGCCAAGTGGGGACTAGCGGGAGATCCCCCAATTACAATGAGCAGTTCTTC. It encodes CASSQVGTSGRSPNYNEQFF.

This chain joins TRBV6-1 and TRBJ1-6; tentatively, D is TRBD1 (6 bases). This CDR3 spans 17 amino acids. Germline loops: CDR1 MNHNS, CDR2 SASEGT. V was pared by 1 base and J by 1 base, with 11 bases between. The CDR3 region is CASSEGRGKSYNSPLHF. CDR3 nucleotides: TGTGCCAGCAGTGAAGGCAGGGGTAAATCCTATAATTCACCCCTCCACTTT.

The gene calls are TRBV30 and TRBJ2-1, with 7 positions matching TRBD2. Trimming removed 1 base from V and 6 bases from J; junction bases left unmatched: 6. The CDR3 has 14 residues. Germline values: CDR1 GTSNPN, CDR2 SVGIG (reference sequence). Here the CDR3 reads CAWSEGLGINEQFF. The CDR3 DNA follows: TGTGCCTGGAGTGAAGGACTAGGGATCAATGAGCAGTTCTTC. Full variable domain (rest looked up from reference TRBV30 and TRBJ2-1): SQTIHQWPATLVQPVGSPLSLECTVEGTSNPNLYWYRQAAGRGLQLLFYSVGIGQISSEVPQNLSASRPQDRQFILSSKKLLLSDSGFYLCAWSEGLGINEQFFGPGTRLTVL.